The entry below describes one T cell receptor beta chain. Its antigen is currently unknown. Tissue processing of the graft released intraepithelial and lamina propria lymphocytes from it. Germline-derived CDR1 and CDR2 are LGHNT and FRNRAP. The V segment lost 1 base and the J segment 3 bases; nucleotides outside the gene matches: 10. The CDR3 consists of 19 residues. Clones were sequenced by immunoSEQ multiplex PCR, and TCRdb holds only the in-frame ones, with some missing. The sample has about 3,300 clones, about four fifths seen once. The sample belongs to a study of graft-versus-host responses after intestinal transplantation. About the research overall: Anti-thymocyte globulin induction was given to all recipients, followed by tacrolimus and steroids for 2 to 4 years. Study-wide results and caveats: In recipient marrow, GvH clones were found, and some appeared first in ileum or blood.

The sequence was obtained from a human patient who received an intestinal transplant, so some T cells may come from the graft donor. Sequencing used ileum tissue, obtained around 17 and 21 days after intestinal transplantation. The chain couples TRBV12-5 to TRBJ1-6, with TRBD1 matching over 9 bases. In DNA form, the CDR3 reads TGTGCTAGTGGTTTGGAAACAGGGGGCCCCCCGTTCTATAATTCACCCCTCCACTTT. It translates to CASGLETGGPPFYNSPLHF.